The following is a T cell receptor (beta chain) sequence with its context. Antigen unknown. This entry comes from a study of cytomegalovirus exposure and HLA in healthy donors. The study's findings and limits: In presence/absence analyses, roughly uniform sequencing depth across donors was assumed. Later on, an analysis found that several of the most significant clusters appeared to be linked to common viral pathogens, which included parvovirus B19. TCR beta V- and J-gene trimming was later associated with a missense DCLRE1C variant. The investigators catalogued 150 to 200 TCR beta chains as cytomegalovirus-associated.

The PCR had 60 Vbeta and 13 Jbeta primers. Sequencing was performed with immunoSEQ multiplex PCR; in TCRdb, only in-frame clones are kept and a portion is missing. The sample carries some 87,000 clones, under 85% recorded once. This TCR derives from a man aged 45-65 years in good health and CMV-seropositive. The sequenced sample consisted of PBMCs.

CDR3 DNA: TGTGCCAGAAGCTTGTTCGAACAGCTTTTTAACTATGGCTACACCTTC. As protein: CARSLFEQLFNYGYTF. The rearrangement links TRBV5-3 to TRBJ1-2; D is unresolved. TRBV5-3 is known as an ORF, though its function is uncertain. Trimming took 1 base from V and 1 from J, leaving 14 bases between them. The CDR3 loop spans 16 amino acids.